Following are 9 T cell receptor beta chains from one sample sequenced in a study of glioma-infiltrating T cells. Using RNA template, CDR3s of TCR alpha and beta were amplified with iRepertoire arm-PCR. One entry per CDR3 protein, called by TCRdb with MiXCR from the multiplex PCR reads. The sample holds approximately 90,000 distinct CDR3 sequences, 20% to 25% seen once. Sequencing used glioma tissue, nonneoplastic brain tissue, or PBMCs (not recorded which). The receptors stem from a human donor with low-grade glioma or glioblastoma, undergoing nonglioma brain surgery, or in good health (not recorded which).

In its sample, this clonotype was seen many times. This chain joins TRBV10-3 and TRBJ2-7; TRBD1 is a possible D gene (5 bases). Trimming took off 8 bases at V and 2 bases at J, with 10 bases between the two ends. The CDR3 has 12 residues. Germline assignment: CDR1 ENHRY and CDR2 SYGVKD. CDR3 residues: CAISTATYEQYF. The DNA of the CDR3 is TGTGCCATCTCGACAGCCACCTACGAGCAGTACTTC.

In its sample, this clonotype was seen many times. The CDR3 region is CASSRAVRNTEAFF. DNA of the CDR3: TGTGCCAGCAGTCGAGCGGTACGAAACACTGAAGCTTTCTTT. V and J are TRBV12-3 or TRBV12-4 and TRBJ1-1; D gene uncertain. Between the trimmed V and J ends, which lost 5 bases and 2 bases, there was a span of 12 bases. CDR3 size: 14 residues.

The chain is built from TRBV5-4 and TRBJ1-1; 9 bases fit TRBD1. The ends lost 5 bases at V and 7 bases at J; junction bases unmatched: 9. Germline CDR1 SGHNT, CDR2 YYREEE (reference sequence). The CDR3 length is 14 residues. CDR3 protein: CASRTGTGIGEAFF. As DNA, the CDR3 is TGTGCCAGCAGGACCGGGACAGGGATCGGTGAAGCTTTCTTT. The entire variable domain, with the rest obtained from reference TRBV5-4 and TRBJ1-1, is as follows: ETGVTQSPTHLIKTRGQQVTLRCSSQSGHNTVSWYQQALGQGPQFIFQYYREEENGRGNFPPRFSGLQFPNYSSELNVNALELDDSALYLCASRTGTGIGEAFFGQGTRLTVV.

The gene calls are TRBV5-1 and TRBJ2-7; 7 bases agree with TRBD2. The length of the CDR3 is 13 residues. With V trimmed by 0 bases and J by 9 bases, 6 bases remained unmatched. In germline, CDR1 is SGHRS, CDR2 YFSETQ. This CDR3 reads CASSLARGDTQYF. The CDR3 bases are TGCGCCAGCAGCTTGGCTCGGGGGGATACGCAGTACTTC.

This clonotype appeared many times. The rearrangement uses TRBV2 and TRBJ2-7; possible D gene TRBD1, 5 bases. Germline CDR1 SNHLY, CDR2 FYNNEI. This CDR3 region has 13 residues. V was shortened by 5 bases and J by 4 bases, with 12 bases between the two germline ends. The CDR3 here is CASSRQKFYEQYF. CDR3 bases: TGTGCCAGCAGTCGACAGAAATTTTACGAGCAGTACTTC.

This clonotype was seen repeatedly, ten times or more. The chain has TRBV6-1 and TRBJ1-6; D may be TRBD1 (5 bases). Germline V lookup: CDR1 MNHNS, CDR2 SASEGT. The ends were cut back, 6 bases at V and 14 bases at J, with 17 bases in the middle. The CDR3 runs to 13 residues. CDR3 DNA: TGTGCCAGCAGGGGACCAAAACCGGAGTCCCTCCACTTT. This sequence encodes CASRGPKPESLHF.

This clonotype was counted many times. The gene calls are TRBV20-1 and TRBJ2-5; perhaps TRBD2 as D (5 bases). The CDR3 sequence is 14 residues long. Germline-derived CDR1 and CDR2 are DFQATT and SNEGSKA (reference sequence). The germline V and J ends were trimmed by 3 bases and 1 base, with 12 bases remaining between them. This CDR3 reads CSARDSGRQETQYF. For the CDR3, the DNA is TGCAGTGCTAGGGACTCGGGCCGCCAAGAGACCCAGTACTTC.

This clonotype was counted ten times or more. The gene calls are TRBV7-9 and TRBJ2-5; D may be TRBD2 (5 bases). V dropped 0 bases and J dropped 2 bases, with 10 bases sitting between them. CDR3 length: 15 residues. Per the germline V gene, CDR1 is SEHNR and CDR2 is FQNEAQ (reference sequence). CDR3 DNA sequence: TGTGCCAGCAGCTTAGCCGGGGAAATTCAAGAGACCCAGTACTTC. Encoded protein: CASSLAGEIQETQYF.

Only one count was recorded for this clonotype. A much more abundant neighbour one base away suggests this may be a read error. The chain is built from TRBV11-2 and TRBJ1-1; D remains unclear. V gave up 4 bases and J gave up 5 bases, with 14 bases separating them. CDR1 and CDR2 from the germline V gene are SGHAT and FQNNGV. This CDR3 has 14 residues. CDR3 residues: CASSSNTELTEAFF. Written as DNA, the CDR3 is TGTGCCAGCAGCTCAAATACCGAGTTGACTGAAGCTTTCTTT.